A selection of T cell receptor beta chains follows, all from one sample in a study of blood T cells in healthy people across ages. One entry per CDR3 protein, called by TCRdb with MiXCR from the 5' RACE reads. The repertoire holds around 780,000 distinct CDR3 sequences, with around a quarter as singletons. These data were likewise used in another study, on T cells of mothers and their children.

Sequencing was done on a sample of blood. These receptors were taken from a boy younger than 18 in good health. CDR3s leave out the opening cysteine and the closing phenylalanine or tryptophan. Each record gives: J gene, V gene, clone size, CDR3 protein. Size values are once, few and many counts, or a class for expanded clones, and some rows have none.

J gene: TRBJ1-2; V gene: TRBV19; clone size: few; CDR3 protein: ASRSTGSYGYT
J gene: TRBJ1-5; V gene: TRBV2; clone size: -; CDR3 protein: ASRDTGNNQPQH
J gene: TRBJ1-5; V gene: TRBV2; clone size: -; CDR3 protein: ASSVKLRDSNQPQH
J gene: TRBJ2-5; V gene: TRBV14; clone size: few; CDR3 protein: ASSQEDYSGERKYQETQY
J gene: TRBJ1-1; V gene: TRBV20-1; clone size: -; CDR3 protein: SAPRVGGGRGTEAF
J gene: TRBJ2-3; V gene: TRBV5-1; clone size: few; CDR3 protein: ASSSLGPGADTQY
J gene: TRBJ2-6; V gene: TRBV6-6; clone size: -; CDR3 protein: ASSYYGTSGANVLT
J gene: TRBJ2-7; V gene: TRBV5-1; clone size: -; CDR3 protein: ASRVGTASPEQY
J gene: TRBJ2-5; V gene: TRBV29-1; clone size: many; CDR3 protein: SVRAGGGETQY
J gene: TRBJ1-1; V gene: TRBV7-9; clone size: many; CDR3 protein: ASSFRDRGNTEAF
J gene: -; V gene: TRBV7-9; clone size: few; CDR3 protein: ASSLRDPNEQF
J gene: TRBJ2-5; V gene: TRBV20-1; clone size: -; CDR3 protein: SARPVTGYQETQY
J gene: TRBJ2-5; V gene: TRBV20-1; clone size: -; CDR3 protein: SAPGGRGGEETQY
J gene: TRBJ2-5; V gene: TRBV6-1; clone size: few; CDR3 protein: ASQGLAGGYQETQY
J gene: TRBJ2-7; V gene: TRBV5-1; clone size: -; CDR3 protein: ASSGDRGVHEQY
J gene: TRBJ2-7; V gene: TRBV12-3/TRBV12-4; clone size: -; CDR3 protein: ASTEGQGASYEQY
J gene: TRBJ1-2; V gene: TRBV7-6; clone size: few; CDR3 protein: ASSSLEGRGNGYT
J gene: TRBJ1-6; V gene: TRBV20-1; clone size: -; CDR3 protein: SARDSRDPPLH
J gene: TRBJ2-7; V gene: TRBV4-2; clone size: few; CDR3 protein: ASSQVWVVPYEQY
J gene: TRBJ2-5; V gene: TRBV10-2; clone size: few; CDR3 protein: ASSEGSAYQETQY
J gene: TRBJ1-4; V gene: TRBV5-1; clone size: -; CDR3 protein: ASSSASGATNEKLF
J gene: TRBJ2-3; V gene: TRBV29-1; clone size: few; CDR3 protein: SVEDGGADLGTDTQY